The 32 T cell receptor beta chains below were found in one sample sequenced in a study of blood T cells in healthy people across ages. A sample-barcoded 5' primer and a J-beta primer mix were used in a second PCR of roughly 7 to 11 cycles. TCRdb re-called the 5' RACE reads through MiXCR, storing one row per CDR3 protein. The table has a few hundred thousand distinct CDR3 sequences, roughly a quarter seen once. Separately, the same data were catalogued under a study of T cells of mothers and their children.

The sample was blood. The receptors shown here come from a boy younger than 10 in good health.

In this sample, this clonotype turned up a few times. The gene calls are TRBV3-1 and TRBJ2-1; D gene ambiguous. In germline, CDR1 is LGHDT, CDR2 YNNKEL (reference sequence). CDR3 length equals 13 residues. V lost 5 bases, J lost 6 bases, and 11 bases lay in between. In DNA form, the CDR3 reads TGTGCCAGCAGCTTGGACGCCTTCAATGAGCAGTTCTTC. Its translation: CASSLDAFNEQFF.

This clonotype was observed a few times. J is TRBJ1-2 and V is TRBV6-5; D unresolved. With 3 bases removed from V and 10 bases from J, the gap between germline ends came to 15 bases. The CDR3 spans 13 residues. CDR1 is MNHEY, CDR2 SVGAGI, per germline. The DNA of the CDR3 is TGTGCCAGCAGTTATGGGATAGGAGGTTACTACACCTTC. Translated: CASSYGIGGYYTF.

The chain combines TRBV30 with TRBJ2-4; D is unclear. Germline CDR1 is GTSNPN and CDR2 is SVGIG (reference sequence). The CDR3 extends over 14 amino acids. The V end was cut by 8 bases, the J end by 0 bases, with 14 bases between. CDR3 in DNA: TGTGCCGGACGGACGGAACTAGCCAAAAACATTCAGTACTTC. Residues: CAGRTELAKNIQYF.

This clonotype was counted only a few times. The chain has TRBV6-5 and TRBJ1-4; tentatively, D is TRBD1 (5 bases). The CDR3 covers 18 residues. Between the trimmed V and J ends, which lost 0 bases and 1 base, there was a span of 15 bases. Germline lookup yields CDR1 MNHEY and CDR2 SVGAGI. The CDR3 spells CASSYSRWGEGTNEKLFF. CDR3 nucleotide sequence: TGTGCCAGCAGTTACTCGAGATGGGGGGAGGGAACTAATGAAAAACTGTTTTTT.

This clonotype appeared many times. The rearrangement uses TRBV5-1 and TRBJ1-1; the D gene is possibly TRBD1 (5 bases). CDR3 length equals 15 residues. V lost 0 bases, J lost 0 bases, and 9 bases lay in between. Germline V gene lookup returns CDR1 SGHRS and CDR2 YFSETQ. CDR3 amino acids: CASSLAGGVNTEAFF. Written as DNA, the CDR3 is TGCGCCAGCAGCTTGGCCGGGGGGGTGAACACTGAAGCTTTCTTT.

The CDR3 spells CSVVGSYSYEQYF. CDR3 DNA sequence: TGCAGCGTTGTAGGCTCTTACTCCTACGAGCAGTACTTC. The chain employs TRBV29-1 and TRBJ2-7; D is uncertain. This CDR3 has 13 amino acids. Germline values: CDR1 SQVTM, CDR2 ANQGSEA. The V and J ends lost 4 bases and 0 bases respectively, with 10 bases between them.

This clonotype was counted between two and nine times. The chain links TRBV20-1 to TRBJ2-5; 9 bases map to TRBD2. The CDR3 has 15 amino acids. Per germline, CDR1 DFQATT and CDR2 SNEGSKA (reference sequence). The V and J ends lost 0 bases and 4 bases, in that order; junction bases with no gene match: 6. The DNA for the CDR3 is TGCAGTGCTAGAGACGGGAGCGGGGGGCTAGAGACCCAGTACTTC. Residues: CSARDGSGGLETQYF.

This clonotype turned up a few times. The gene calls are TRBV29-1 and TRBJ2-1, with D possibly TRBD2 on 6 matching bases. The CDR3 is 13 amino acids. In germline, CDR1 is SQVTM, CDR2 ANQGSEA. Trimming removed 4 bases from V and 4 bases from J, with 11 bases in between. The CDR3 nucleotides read TGCAGCGTTGGAGGGAGGCAGTACAATGAGCAGTTCTTC. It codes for CSVGGRQYNEQFF.

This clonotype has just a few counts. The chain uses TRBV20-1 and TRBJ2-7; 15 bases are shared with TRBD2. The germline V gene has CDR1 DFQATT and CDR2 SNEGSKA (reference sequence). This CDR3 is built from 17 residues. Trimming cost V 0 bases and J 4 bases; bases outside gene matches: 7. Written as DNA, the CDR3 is TGCAGTGCTAGAGATGACGGGACTAGCGGGAGGTATTACGAGCAGTACTTC. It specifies CSARDDGTSGRYYEQYF.

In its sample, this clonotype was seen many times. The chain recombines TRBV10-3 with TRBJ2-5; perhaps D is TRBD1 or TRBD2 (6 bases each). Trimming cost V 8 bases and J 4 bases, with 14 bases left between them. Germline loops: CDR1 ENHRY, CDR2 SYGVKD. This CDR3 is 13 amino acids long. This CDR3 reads CAIGGPKGETQYF. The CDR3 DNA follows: TGTGCCATCGGGGGGCCGAAGGGAGAGACCCAGTACTTC.

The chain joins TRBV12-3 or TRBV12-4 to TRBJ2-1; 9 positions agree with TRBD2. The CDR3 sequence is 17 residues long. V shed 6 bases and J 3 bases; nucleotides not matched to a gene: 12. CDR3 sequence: CASSPGGGRALYNEQFF. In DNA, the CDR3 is TGTGCCAGCAGCCCGGGGGGCGGGAGGGCCCTCTACAATGAGCAGTTCTTC.

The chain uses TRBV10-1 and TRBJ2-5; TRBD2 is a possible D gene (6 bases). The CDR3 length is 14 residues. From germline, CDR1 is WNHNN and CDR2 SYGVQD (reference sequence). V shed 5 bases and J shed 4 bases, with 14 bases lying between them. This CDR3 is CASSCGGAGETQYF. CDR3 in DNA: TGCGCCAGCAGTTGTGGAGGGGCTGGAGAGACCCAGTACTTC.

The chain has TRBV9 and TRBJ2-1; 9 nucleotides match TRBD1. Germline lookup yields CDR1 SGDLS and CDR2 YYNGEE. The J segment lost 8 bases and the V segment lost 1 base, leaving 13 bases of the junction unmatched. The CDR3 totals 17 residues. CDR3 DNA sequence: TGTGCCAGCAGCGTACTCGGTGATGGGACAGGGAGGGATGAGCAGTTCTTC. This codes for CASSVLGDGTGRDEQFF.

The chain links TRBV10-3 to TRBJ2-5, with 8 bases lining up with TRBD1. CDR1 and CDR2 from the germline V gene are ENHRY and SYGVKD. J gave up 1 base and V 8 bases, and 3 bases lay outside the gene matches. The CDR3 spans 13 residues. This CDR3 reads CAIQGATQETQYF. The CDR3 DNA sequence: TGTGCCATCCAGGGGGCAACCCAAGAGACCCAGTACTTC.

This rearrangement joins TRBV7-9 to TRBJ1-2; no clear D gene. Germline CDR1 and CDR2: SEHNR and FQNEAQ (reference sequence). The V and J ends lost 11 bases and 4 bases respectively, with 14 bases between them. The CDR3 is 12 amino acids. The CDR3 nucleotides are TGTGCCGGACGCAGCCTGTTCTATGGCTACACCTTC. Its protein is CAGRSLFYGYTF. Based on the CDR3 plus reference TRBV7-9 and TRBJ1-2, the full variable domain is DTGVSQNPRHKITKRGQNVTFRCDPISEHNRLYWYRQTLGQGPEFLTYFQNEAQLEKSRLLSDRFSAERPKGSFSTLEIQRTEQGDSAMYLCAGRSLFYGYTFGSGTRLTVV.

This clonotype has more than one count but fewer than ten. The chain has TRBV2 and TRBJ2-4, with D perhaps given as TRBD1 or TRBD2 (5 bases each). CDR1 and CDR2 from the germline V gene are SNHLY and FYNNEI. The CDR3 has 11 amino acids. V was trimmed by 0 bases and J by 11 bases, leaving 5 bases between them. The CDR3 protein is CASSEAGVQYF. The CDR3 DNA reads TGTGCCAGCAGTGAAGCGGGGGTTCAGTACTTC.

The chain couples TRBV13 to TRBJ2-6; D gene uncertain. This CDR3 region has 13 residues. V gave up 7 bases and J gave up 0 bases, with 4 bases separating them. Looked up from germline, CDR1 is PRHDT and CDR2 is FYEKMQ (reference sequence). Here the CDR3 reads CASMSSGANVLTF. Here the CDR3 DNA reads TGTGCCAGCATGAGCTCTGGGGCCAACGTCCTGACTTTC.

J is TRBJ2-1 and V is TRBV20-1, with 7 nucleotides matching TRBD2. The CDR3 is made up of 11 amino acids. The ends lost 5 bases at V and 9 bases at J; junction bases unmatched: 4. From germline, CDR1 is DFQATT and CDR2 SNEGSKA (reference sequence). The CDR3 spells CSALGTTEQFF. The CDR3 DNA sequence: TGCAGTGCTCTAGGGACTACTGAGCAGTTCTTC.

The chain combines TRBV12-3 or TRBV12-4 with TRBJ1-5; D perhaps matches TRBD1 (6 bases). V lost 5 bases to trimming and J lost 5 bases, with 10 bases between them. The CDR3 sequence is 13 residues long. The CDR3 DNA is TGTGCCAGCAGTGTACACAGGGATCAGCCCCAGCATTTT. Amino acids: CASSVHRDQPQHF.

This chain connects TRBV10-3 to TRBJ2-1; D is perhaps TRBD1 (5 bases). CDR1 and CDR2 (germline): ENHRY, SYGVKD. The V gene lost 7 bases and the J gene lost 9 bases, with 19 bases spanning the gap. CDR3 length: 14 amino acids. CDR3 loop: CAITPRQSTREQFF. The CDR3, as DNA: TGTGCCATCACTCCGAGACAGTCTACACGTGAGCAGTTCTTC.

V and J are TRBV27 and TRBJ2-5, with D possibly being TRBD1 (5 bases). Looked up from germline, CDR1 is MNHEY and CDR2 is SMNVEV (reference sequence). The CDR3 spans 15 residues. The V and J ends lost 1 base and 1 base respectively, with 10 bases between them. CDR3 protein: CASSLYQGSQETQYF. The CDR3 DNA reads TGTGCCAGCAGTTTATACCAGGGCAGCCAAGAGACCCAGTACTTC.

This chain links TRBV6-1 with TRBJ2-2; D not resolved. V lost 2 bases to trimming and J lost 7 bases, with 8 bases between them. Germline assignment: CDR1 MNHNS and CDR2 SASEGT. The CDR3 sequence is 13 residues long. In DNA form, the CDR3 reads TGTGCCAGCAGTGAAACTGAGGTCGGGGAGCTGTTTTTT. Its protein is CASSETEVGELFF.

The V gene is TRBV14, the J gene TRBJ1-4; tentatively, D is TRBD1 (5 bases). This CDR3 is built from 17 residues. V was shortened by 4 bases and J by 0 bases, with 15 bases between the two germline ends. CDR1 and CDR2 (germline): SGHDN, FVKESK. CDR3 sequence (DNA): TGTGCCAGCAGCCCCCGGGCGGGACCGGCAACTAATGAAAAACTGTTTTTT. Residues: CASSPRAGPATNEKLFF.

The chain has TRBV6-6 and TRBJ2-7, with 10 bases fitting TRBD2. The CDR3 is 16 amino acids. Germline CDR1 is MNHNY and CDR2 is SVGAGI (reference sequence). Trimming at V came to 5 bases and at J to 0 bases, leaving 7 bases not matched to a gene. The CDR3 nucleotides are TGTGCCAGCAGTCCTTCTAGCGGGAGCCGCTCCTACGAGCAGTACTTC. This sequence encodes CASSPSSGSRSYEQYF.

The CDR3 sequence: CASSLALVQETQYF. The CDR3 DNA follows: TGCGCCAGCAGCTTGGCGCTCGTCCAAGAGACCCAGTACTTC. The chain is built from TRBV5-1 and TRBJ2-5; D gene uncertain. The CDR3 runs to 14 residues. CDR1 is SGHRS and CDR2 is YFSETQ in the germline V gene. The ends were cut back, 0 bases at V and 1 base at J, with 7 bases in the middle.

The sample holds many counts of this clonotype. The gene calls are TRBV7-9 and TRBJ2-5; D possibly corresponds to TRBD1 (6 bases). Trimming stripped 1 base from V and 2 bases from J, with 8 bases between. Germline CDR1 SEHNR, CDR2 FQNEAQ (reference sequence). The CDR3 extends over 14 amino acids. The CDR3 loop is CASSLVGTQETQYF. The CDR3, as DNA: TGTGCCAGCAGCTTAGTTGGGACACAAGAGACCCAGTACTTC.

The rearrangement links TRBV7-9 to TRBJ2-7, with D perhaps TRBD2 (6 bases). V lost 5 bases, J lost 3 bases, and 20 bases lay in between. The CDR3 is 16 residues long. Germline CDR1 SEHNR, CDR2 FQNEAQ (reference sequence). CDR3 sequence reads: CASSRRGGTGIYEQYF. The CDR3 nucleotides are TGTGCCAGCAGCCGCCGGGGCGGGACGGGGATCTACGAGCAGTACTTC.

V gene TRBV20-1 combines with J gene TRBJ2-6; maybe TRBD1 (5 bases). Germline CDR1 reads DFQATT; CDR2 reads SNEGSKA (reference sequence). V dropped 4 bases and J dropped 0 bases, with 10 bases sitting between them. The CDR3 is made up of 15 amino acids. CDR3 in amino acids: CSATDRYSGANVLTF. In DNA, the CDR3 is TGCAGTGCTACAGACAGATACTCTGGGGCCAACGTCCTGACTTTC.

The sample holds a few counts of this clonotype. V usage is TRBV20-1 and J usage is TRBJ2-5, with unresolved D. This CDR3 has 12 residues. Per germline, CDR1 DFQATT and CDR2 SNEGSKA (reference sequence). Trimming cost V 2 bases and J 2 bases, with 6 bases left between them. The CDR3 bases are TGCAGTGCTAGACAGACACAAGAGACCCAGTACTTC. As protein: CSARQTQETQYF.

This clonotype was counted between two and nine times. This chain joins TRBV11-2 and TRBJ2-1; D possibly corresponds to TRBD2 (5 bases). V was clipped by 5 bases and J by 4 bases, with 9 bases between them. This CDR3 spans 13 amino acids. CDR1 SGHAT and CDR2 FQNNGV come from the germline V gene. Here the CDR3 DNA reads TGTGCCAGCAGCGTGGACTCGTACAATGAGCAGTTCTTC. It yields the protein CASSVDSYNEQFF.

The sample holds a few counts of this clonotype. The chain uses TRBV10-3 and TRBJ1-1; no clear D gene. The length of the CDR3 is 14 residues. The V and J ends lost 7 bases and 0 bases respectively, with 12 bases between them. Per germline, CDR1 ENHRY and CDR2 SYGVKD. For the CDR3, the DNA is TGTGCCATCAAGGTGGCGTCGCTGAACACTGAAGCTTTCTTT. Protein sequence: CAIKVASLNTEAFF.

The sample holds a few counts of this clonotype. The CDR3, as DNA: TGCAGTGCTAGAGATTTAAAGGCAGGGGCGGAAAAACTGTTTTTT. It encodes CSARDLKAGAEKLFF. V gene TRBV20-1 combines with J gene TRBJ1-4; weak D call: TRBD1 (6 bases). The V and J ends lost 0 bases and 8 bases respectively, with 16 bases between them. Germline CDR1 reads DFQATT; CDR2 reads SNEGSKA (reference sequence). The CDR3 consists of 15 residues.